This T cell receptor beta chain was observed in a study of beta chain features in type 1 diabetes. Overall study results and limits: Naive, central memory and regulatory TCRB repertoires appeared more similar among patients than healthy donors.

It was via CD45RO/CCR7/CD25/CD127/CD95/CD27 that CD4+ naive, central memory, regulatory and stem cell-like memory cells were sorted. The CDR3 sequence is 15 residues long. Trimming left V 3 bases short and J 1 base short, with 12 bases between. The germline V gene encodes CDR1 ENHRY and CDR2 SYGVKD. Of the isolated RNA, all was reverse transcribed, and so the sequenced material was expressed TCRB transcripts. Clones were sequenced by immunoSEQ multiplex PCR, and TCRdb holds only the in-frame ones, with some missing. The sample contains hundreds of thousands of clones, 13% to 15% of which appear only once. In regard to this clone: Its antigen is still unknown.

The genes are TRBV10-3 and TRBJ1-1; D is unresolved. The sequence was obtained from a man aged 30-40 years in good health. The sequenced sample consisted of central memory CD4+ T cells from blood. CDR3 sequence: CAISDLGRTNTEAFF. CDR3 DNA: TGTGCCATCAGTGATCTAGGCAGGACGAACACTGAAGCTTTCTTT.